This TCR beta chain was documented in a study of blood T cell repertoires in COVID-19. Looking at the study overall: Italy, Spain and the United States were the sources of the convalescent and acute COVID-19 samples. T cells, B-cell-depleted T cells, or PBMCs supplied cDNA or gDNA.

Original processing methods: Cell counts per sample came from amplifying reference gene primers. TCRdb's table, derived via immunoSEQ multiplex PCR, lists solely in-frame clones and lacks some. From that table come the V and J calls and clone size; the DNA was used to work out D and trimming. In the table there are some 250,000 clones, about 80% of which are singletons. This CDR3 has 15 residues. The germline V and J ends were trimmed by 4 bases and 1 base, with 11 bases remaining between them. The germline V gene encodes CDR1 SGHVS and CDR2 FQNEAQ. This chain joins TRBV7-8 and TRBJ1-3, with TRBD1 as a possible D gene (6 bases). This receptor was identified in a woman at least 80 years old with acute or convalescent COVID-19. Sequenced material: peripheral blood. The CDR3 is CASSSGATSGNTIYF. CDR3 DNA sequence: TGTGCCAGCAGCTCAGGGGCGACTTCTGGAAACACCATATATTTT.